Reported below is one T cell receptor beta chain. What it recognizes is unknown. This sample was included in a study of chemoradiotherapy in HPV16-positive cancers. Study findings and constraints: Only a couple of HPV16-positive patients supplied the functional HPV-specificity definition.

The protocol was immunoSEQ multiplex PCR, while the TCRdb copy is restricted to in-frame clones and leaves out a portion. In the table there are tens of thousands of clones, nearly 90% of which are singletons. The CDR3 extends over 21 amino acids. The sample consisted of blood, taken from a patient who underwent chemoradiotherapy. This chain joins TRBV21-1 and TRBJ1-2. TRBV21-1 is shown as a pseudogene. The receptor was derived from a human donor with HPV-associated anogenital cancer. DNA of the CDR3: TGTGCCAGCAGCAAAGGTTATCGGGGCGCTCAAATCGTCGAGGCTAACTATGGCTACACCTTC. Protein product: CASSKGYRGAQIVEANYGYTF.